This T cell receptor (beta chain) appears in the sequencing data of a study of T-cell reconstitution after alpha-beta-depleted transplantation in children. Study results and caveats: A year post-transplant, T-cell counts and diversity derived mostly from newly produced T cells. At day 60, the high TCRbeta diversity found in some patients originated from recipient T cells and thymic progenitors that had survived. There were reportedly several hundred expanded graft clones from which alpha-beta T cells came about two months after transplant.

As it was prepared, the TCRbeta library received unique molecular identifiers. MiXCR, run by TCRdb on the PCR reads, gives a single entry per CDR3 protein. The sample consists of about 640,000 distinct CDR3 sequences, under 15% of them appearing once. V dropped 1 base and J dropped 7; count of bases not matched to a gene: 7. CDR1 and CDR2 (germline): SSHAT, FNYEAQ (reference sequence). The CDR3 sequence is 15 residues long. This clonotype was counted between two and nine times. Its antigen is currently unknown. The chain is built from TRBV7-7 and TRBJ1-2; 9 bases align to TRBD1. The receptor comes from a male patient younger than 18 who had a stem cell transplant for acute myeloid leukemia, so the T cells may come from the graft donor. Sample: PBMCs, mostly from graft donor cells, taken 360 days after TCRalphabeta/CD19-depleted stem cell transplant. The CDR3 loop reads CASSLEAGTGPGYTF. DNA for the CDR3: TGTGCCAGCAGCTTAGAGGCCGGGACAGGGCCTGGCTACACCTTC.